This entry lists 5 T cell receptor beta chains sequenced from one sample in a study of T cell clonotyping in hematopoietic cell transplantation. Noted time point: recipient sample about 28 days before transplant, after cytoreduction. The table came from immunoSEQ multiplex PCR; TCRdb's copy has only in-frame clones and leaves some out. Of around 28,000 clones in the sample, about 92% are singletons; the top ten hold approximately 2.4%. Source: peripheral blood mononuclear cells, taken before stem cell transplant. Receptors originate from a man in his fifties with acute myeloid leukemia. Some clones in this sample may be carry-over from other donors' samples.

The chain joins TRBV15 to TRBJ2-7; 7 bases align to TRBD1. The CDR3 contains 14 residues. Per germline, CDR1 LNHNV and CDR2 YYDKDF (reference sequence). V lost 1 base and J lost 2; bases outside the gene matches: 2. CDR3 amino acids: CATSRGGQTYEQYF. CDR3 in DNA: TGTGCCACCAGCAGAGGGGGACAGACCTACGAGCAGTACTTC.

V and J are TRBV5-5 and TRBJ2-5, with 8 bases aligning to TRBD1. The junction had 13 bases not matched to a gene; V was cut back by 2 bases and J by 7 bases. Germline lookup yields CDR1 SGHKS and CDR2 YYEKEE (reference sequence). CDR3 length: 16 residues. The CDR3 coding sequence is TGTGCCAGCAGCTTTGAGACAGGGGCGGGTGGGGGGACCCAGTACTTC. It yields the protein CASSFETGAGGGTQYF.

The gene calls are TRBV5-1 and TRBJ2-3; a possible D gene is TRBD2 (6 bases). This CDR3 comprises 15 residues. Trimming pared 0 bases from V and 0 bases from J, leaving 8 bases between. Germline-derived CDR1 and CDR2 are SGHRS and YFSETQ. CDR3 sequence: CASSLDRGSTDTQYF. CDR3 bases: TGCGCCAGCAGCTTGGACCGGGGGAGCACAGATACGCAGTATTTT.

This clone has a single count. The V call is TRBV9, the J call TRBJ1-4; possible D gene TRBD1, 5 bases. With 3 bases removed from V and 8 bases from J, the gap between germline ends came to 23 bases. The CDR3 consists of 17 residues. The V gene's germline CDR1 is SGDLS and CDR2 YYNGEE. The CDR3 loop is CASSGGVGRGEGEKLFF. The CDR3, as DNA: TGTGCCAGCAGCGGCGGCGTCGGTCGAGGCGAGGGGGAAAAACTGTTTTTT.

The chain recombines TRBV2 with TRBJ1-2, with D possibly TRBD1 on 6 matching bases. This CDR3 has 13 amino acids. Germline V gives CDR1 SNHLY, CDR2 FYNNEI. Trimming shortened V by 4 bases and J by 2 bases, and 8 bases separated the two germline ends. The CDR3 bases are TGTGCCAGCAGTGGGGGGCAGAACTATGGCTACACCTTC. This translates into CASSGGQNYGYTF.